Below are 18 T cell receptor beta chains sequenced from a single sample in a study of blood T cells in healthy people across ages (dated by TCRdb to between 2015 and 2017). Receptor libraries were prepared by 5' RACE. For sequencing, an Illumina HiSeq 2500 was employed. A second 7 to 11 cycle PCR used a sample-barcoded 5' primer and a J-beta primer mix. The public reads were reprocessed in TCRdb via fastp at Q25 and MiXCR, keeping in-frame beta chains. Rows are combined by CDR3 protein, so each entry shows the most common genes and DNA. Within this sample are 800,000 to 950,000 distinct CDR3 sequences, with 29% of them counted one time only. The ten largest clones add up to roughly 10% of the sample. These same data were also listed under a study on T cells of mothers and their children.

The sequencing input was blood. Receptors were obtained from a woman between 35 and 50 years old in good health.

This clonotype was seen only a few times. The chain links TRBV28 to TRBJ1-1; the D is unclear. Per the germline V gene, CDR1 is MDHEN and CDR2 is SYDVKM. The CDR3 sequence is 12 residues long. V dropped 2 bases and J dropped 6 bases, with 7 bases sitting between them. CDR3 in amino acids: CASSLRSSEAFF. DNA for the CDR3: TGTGCCAGCAGTTTACGCAGTTCTGAAGCTTTCTTT.

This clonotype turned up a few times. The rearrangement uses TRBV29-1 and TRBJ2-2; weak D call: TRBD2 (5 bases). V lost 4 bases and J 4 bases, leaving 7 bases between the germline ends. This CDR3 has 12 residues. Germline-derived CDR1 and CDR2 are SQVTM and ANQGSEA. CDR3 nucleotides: TGCAGCGTTGCAAGCGGCACCGGGGAGCTGTTTTTT. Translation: CSVASGTGELFF.

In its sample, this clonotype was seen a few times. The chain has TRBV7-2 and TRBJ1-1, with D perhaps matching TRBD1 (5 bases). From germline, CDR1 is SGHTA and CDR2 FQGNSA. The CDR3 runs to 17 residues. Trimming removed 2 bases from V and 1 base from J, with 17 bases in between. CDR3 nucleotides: TGTGCCAGCAGCTTATATGCGGGTAATGACAGGAACACTGAAGCTTTCTTT. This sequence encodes CASSLYAGNDRNTEAFF.

CDR3 residues: CASSLALAGYNEKLFF. CDR3 bases: TGTGCCAGCAGTTTAGCGCTAGCAGGGTATAATGAAAAACTGTTTTTT. This chain connects TRBV12-3 or TRBV12-4 to TRBJ1-4, with D possibly being TRBD1 (5 bases). Between the trimmed V and J ends, which lost 0 bases and 4 bases, there was a span of 12 bases. This CDR3 region has 16 residues.

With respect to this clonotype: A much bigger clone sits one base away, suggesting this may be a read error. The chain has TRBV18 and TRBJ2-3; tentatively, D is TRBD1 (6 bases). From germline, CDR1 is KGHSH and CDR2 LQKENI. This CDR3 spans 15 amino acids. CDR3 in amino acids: CVSSQDWGPTDTQYF. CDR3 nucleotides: TGTGTCAGCTCACAGGATTGGGGGCCCACAGATACGCAGTATTTT.

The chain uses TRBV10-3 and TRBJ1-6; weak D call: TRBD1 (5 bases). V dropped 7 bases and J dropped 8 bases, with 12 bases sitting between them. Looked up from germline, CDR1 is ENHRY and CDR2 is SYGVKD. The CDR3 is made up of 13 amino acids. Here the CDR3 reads CAIKDIQYSPLHF. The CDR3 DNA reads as TGTGCCATCAAGGACATACAGTATTCACCCCTCCACTTT.

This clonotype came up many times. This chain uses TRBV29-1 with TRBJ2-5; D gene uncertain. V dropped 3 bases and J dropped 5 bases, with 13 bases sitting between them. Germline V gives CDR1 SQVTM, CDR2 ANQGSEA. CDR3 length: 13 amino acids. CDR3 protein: CSVDEQNGETQYF. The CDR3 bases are TGCAGCGTTGACGAGCAAAATGGGGAGACCCAGTACTTC.

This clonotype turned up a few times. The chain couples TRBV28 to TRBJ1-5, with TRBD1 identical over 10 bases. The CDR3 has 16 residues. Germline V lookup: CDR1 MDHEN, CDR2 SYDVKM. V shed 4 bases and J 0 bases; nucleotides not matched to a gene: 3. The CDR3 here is CASSWTGGNSNQPQHF. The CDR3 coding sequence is TGTGCCAGCAGTTGGACAGGGGGAAATAGCAATCAGCCCCAGCATTTT. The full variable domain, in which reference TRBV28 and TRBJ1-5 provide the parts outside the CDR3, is DVKVTQSSRYLVKRTGEKVFLECVQDMDHENMFWYRQDPGLGLRLIYFSYDVKMKEKGDIPEGYSVSREKKERFSLILESASTNQTSMYLCASSWTGGNSNQPQHFGDGTRLSIL.

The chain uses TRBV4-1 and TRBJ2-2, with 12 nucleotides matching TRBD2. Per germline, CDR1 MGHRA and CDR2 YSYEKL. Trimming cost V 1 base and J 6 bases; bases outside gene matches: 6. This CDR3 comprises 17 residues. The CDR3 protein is CASSQATASGGAGELFF. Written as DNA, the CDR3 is TGCGCCAGCAGCCAAGCGACGGCTAGCGGGGGGGCCGGGGAGCTGTTTTTT.

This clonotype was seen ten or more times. CDR3 loop: CASSPLTGNQETQYF. The CDR3 DNA reads TGTGCCAGCAGTCCTCTGACAGGGAACCAAGAGACCCAGTACTTC. The genes are TRBV28 and TRBJ2-5; 7 bases align to TRBD1. The CDR3 covers 15 residues. CDR1 MDHEN and CDR2 SYDVKM come from the germline V gene. J lost 0 bases, V lost 5 bases, and 6 bases had no gene match.

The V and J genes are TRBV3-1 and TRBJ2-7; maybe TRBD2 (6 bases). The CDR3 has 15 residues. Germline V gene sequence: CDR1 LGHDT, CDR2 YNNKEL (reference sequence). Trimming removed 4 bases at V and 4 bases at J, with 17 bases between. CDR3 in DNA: TGTGCCAGCAGCCGGACTCCGGGACTGGGATACGAGCAGTACTTC. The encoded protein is CASSRTPGLGYEQYF.

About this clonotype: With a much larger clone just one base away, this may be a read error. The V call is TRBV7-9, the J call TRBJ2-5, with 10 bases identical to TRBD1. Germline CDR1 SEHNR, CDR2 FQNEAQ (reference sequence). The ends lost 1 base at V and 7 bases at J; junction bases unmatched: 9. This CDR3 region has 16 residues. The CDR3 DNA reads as TGTGCCAGCAGCTTAGGGGACAGGGGCCTAAGAGGGACCCAGTACTTC. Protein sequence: CASSLGDRGLRGTQYF. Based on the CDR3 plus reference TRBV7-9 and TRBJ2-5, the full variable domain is DTGVSQNPRHKITKRGQNVTFRCDPISEHNRLYWYRQTLGQGPEFLTYFQNEAQLEKSRLLSDRFSAERPKGSFSTLEIQRTEQGDSAMYLCASSLGDRGLRGTQYFGPGTRLLVL.

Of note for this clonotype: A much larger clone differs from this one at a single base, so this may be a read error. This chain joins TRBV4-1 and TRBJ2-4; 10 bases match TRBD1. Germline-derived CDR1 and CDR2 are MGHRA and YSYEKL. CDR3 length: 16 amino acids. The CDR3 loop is CASSQGQGATKNIRYF. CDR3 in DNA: TGCGCCAGCAGCCAAGGACAGGGGGCAACCAAAAACATTCGGTACTTC.

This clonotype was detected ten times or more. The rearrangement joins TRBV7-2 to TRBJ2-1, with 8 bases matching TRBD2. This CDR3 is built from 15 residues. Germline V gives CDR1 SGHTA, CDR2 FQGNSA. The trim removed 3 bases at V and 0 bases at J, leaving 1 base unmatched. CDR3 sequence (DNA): TGTGCCAGCAGCTTTAGCGGGGACTCCTACAATGAGCAGTTCTTC. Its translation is CASSFSGDSYNEQFF.

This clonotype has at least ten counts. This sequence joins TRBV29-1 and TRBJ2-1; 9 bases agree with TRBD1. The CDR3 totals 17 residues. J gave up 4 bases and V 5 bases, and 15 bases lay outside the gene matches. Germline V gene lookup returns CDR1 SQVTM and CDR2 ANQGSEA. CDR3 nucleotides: TGCAGCGTTACCGGGACAGGGAGGCGTAAGGGTTACAATGAGCAGTTCTTC. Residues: CSVTGTGRRKGYNEQFF.

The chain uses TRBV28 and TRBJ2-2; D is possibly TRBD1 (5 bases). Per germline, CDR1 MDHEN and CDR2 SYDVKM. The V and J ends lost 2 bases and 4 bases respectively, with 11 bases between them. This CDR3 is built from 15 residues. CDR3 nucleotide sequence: TGTGCCAGCAGTTTAGGTTCTCAGGGCACCGGGGAGCTGTTTTTT. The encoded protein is CASSLGSQGTGELFF.

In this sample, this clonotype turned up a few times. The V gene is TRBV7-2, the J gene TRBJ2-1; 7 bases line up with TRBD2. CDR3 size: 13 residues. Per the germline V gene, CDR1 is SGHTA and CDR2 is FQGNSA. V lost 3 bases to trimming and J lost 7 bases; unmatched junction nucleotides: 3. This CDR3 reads CASSFREGNEQFF. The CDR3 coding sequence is TGTGCCAGCAGCTTCAGGGAGGGTAATGAGCAGTTCTTC.

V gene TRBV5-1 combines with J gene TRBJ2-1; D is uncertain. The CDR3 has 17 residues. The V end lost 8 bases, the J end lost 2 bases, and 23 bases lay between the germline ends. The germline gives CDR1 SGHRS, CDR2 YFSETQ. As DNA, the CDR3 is TGCGCCAGGAACTCTAACCGGCTTGCGGCCCCCTACAATGAGCAGTTCTTC. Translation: CARNSNRLAAPYNEQFF. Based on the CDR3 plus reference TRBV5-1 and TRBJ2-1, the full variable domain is KAGVTQTPRYLIKTRGQQVTLSCSPISGHRSVSWYQQTPGQGLQFLFEYFSETQRNKGNFPGRFSGRQFSNSRSEMNVSTLELGDSALYLCARNSNRLAAPYNEQFFGPGTRLTVL.